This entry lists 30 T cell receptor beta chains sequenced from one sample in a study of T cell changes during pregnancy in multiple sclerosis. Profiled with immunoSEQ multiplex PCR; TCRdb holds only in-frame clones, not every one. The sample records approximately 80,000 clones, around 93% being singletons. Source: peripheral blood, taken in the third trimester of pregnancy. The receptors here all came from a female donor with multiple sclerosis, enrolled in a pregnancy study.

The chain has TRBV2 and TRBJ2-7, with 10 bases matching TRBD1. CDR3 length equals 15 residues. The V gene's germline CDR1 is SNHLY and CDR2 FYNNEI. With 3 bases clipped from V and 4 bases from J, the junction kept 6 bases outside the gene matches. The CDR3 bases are TGTGCCAGCAGTGATGGGACAGGGGTTAAGTACGAGCAGTACTTC. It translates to CASSDGTGVKYEQYF.

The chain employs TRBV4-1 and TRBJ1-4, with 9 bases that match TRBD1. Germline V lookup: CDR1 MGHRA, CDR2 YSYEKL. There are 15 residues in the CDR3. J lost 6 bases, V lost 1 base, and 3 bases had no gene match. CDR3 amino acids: CASSQVTGGDEKLFF. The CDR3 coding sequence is TGCGCCAGCAGCCAAGTTACAGGGGGCGATGAAAAACTGTTTTTT.

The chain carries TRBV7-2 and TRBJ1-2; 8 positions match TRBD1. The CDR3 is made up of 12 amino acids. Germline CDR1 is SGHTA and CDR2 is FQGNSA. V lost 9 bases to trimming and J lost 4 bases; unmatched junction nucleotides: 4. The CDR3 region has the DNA TGTGCCAGGAGGGACAGGATCTATGGCTACACCTTC. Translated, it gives CARRDRIYGYTF. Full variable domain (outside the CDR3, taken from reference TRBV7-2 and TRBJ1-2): GAGVSQSPSNKVTEKGKDVELRCDPISGHTALYWYRQSLGQGLEFLIYFQGNSAPDKSGLPSDRFSAERTGGSVSTLTIQRTQQEDSAVYLCARRDRIYGYTFGSGTRLTVV.

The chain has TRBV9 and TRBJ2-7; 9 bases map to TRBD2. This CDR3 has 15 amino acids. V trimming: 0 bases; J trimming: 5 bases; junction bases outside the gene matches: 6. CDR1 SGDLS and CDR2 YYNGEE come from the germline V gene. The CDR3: CASSVAGLAGNEQYF. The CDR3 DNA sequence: TGTGCCAGCAGCGTAGCGGGGCTAGCGGGGAACGAGCAGTACTTC.

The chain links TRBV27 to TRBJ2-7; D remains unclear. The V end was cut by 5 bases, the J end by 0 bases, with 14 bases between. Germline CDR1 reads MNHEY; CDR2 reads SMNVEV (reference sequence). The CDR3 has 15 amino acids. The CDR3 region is CASSPSQSVSYEQYF. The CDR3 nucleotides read TGTGCCAGCAGTCCTTCCCAATCAGTCTCCTACGAGCAGTACTTC.

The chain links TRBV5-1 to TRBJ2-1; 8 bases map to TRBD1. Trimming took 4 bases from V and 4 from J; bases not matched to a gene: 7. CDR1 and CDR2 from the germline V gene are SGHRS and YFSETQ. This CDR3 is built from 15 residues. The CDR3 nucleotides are TGCGCCAGCAGCGTCGAGGGACAGGCTTACAATGAGCAGTTCTTC. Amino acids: CASSVEGQAYNEQFF. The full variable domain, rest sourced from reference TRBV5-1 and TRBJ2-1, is KAGVTQTPRYLIKTRGQQVTLSCSPISGHRSVSWYQQTPGQGLQFLFEYFSETQRNKGNFPGRFSGRQFSNSRSEMNVSTLELGDSALYLCASSVEGQAYNEQFFGPGTRLTVL.

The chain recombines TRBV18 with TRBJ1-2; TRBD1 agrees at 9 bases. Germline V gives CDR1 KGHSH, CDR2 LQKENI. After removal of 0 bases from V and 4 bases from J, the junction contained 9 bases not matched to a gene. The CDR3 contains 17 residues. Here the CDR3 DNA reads TGTGCCAGCTCACCACCTGATCCGGGACAGGGCCTCTATGGCTACACCTTC. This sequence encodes CASSPPDPGQGLYGYTF.

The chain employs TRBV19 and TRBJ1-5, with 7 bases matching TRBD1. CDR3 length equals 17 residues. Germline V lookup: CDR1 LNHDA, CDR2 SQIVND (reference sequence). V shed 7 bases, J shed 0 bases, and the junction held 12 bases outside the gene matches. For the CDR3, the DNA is TGTGCCAGTACAAAATCTCCAGGGGGTACTAGCAATCAGCCCCAGCATTTT. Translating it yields CASTKSPGGTSNQPQHF.

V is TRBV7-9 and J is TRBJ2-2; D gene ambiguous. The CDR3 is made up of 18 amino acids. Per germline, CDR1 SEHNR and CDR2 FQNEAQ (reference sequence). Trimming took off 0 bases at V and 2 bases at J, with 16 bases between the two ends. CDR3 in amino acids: CASSLAYGLRGNTGELFF. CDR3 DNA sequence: TGTGCCAGCAGCTTAGCGTACGGTCTGAGAGGAAACACCGGGGAGCTGTTTTTT.

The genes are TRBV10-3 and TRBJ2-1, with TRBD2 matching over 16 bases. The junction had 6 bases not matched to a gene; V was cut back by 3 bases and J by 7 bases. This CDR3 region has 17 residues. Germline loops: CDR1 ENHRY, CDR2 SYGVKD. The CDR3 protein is CAISDAPGLAGGNEQFF. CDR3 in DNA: TGTGCCATCAGTGACGCGCCGGGACTAGCGGGGGGGAATGAGCAGTTCTTC.

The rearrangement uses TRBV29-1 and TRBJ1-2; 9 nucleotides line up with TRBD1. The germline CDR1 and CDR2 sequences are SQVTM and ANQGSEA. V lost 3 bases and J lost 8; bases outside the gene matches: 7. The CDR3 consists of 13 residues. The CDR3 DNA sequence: TGCAGCGTTGAGGGGACAGGGTCGAGCGGCTACACCTTC. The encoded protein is CSVEGTGSSGYTF.

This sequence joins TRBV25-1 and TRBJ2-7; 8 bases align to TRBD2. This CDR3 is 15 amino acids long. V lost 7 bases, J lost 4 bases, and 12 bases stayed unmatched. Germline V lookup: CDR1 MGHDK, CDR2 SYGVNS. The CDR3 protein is CASTSAPRGGYEQYF. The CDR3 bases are TGTGCCAGCACCTCCGCCCCCCGGGGGGGATACGAGCAGTACTTC.

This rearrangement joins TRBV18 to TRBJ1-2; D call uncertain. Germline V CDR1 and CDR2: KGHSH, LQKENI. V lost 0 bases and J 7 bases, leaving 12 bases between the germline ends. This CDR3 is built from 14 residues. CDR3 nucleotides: TGTGCCAGCTCACCACCGTCGGAGGACCCTGGCTACACCTTC. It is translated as CASSPPSEDPGYTF. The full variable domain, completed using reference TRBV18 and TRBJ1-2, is NAGVMQNPRHLVRRRGQEARLRCSPMKGHSHVYWYRQLPEEGLKFMVYLQKENIIDESGMPKERFSAEFPKEGPSILRIQQVVRGDSAAYFCASSPPSEDPGYTFGSGTRLTVV.

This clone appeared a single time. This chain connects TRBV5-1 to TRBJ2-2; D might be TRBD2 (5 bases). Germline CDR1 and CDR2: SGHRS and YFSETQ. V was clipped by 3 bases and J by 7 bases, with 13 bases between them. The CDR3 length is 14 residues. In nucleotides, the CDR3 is TGCGCCAGCAGCTCTAACCTAGCCGTCGGGGAGCTGTTTTTT. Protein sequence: CASSSNLAVGELFF. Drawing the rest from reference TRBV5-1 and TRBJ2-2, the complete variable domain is KAGVTQTPRYLIKTRGQQVTLSCSPISGHRSVSWYQQTPGQGLQFLFEYFSETQRNKGNFPGRFSGRQFSNSRSEMNVSTLELGDSALYLCASSSNLAVGELFFGEGSRLTVL.

The CDR3 protein is CASSVLAGLTDTQYF. In nucleotides, the CDR3 is TGCGCCAGCAGCGTACTAGCGGGCCTCACAGATACGCAGTATTTT. The chain employs TRBV5-1 and TRBJ2-3, with 9 bases aligning to TRBD2. V trimming: 4 bases; J trimming: 2 bases; junction bases outside the gene matches: 5. Germline lookup yields CDR1 SGHRS and CDR2 YFSETQ. The CDR3 totals 15 residues.

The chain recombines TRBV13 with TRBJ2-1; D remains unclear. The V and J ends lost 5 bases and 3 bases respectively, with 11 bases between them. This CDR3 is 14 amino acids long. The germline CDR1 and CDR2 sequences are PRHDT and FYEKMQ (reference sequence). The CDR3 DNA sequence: TGTGCCAGCAGCCATAATGGCCGCTACAATGAGCAGTTCTTC. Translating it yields CASSHNGRYNEQFF.

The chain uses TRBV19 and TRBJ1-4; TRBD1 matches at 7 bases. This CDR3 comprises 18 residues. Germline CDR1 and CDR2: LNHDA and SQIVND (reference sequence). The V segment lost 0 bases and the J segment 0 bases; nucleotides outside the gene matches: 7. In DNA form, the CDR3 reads TGTGCCAGTAGTATAGATAGGCAGGGGACAGCAACTAATGAAAAACTGTTTTTT. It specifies CASSIDRQGTATNEKLFF.

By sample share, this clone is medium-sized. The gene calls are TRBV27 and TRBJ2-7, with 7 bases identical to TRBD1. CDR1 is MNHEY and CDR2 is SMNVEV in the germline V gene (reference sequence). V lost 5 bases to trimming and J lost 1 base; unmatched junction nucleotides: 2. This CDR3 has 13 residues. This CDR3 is CASSATGSYEQYF. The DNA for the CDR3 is TGTGCCAGCAGTGCGACAGGGTCCTACGAGCAGTACTTC.

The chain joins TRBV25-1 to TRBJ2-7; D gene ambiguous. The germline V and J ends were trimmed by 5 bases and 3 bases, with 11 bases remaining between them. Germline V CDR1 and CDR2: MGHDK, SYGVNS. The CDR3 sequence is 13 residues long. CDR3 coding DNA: TGTGCCAGCAGTCTGACTGCTTACTACGAGCAGTACTTC. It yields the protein CASSLTAYYEQYF.

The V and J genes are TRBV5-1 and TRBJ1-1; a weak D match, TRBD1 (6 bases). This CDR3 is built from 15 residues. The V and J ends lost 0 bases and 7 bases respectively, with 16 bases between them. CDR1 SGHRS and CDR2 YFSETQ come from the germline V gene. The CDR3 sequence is CASSLDRVTEDEAFF. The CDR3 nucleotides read TGCGCCAGCAGCTTGGACAGGGTGACGGAGGATGAAGCTTTCTTT.

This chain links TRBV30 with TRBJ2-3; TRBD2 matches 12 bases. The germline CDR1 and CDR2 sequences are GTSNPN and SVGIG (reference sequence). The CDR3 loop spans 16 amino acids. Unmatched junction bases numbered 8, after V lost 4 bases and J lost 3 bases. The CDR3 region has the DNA TGTGCCTGGAACCCGCTAGCGGGGGGGAGTACAGATACGCAGTATTTT. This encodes CAWNPLAGGSTDTQYF.

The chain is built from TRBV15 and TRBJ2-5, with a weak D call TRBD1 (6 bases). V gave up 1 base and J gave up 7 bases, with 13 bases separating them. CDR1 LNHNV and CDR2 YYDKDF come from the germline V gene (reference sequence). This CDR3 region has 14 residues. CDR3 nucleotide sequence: TGTGCCACCAGCAGAGTCGCAGGGGCAGGGACCCAGTACTTC. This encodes CATSRVAGAGTQYF. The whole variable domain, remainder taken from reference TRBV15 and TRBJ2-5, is DAMVIQNPRYQVTQFGKPVTLSCSQTLNHNVMYWYQQKSSQAPKLLFHYYDKDFNNEADTPDNFQSRRPNTSFCFLDIRSPGLGDTAMYLCATSRVAGAGTQYFGPGTRLLVL.

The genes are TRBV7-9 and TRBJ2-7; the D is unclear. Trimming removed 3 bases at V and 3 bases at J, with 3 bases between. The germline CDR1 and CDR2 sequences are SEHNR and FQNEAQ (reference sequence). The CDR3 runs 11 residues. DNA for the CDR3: TGTGCCAGCAGCTTCAACTACGAGCAGTACTTC. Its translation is CASSFNYEQYF.

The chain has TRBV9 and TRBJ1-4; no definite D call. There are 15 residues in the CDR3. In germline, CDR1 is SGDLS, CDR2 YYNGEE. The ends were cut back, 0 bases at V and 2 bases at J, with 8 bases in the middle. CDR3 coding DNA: TGTGCCAGCAGCGTAGCATCAGATACTAATGAAAAACTGTTTTTT. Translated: CASSVASDTNEKLFF.

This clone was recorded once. Written as DNA, the CDR3 is TGCGCCAGCAGCCCTGGGACAGGGTCCTGGATGAACACTGAAGCTTTCTTT. Translation gives CASSPGTGSWMNTEAFF. The V gene is TRBV4-1, the J gene TRBJ1-1; 9 bases map to TRBD1. Germline assignment: CDR1 MGHRA and CDR2 YSYEKL. The CDR3 extends over 17 amino acids. The ends lost 4 bases at V and 0 bases at J; junction bases unmatched: 9.

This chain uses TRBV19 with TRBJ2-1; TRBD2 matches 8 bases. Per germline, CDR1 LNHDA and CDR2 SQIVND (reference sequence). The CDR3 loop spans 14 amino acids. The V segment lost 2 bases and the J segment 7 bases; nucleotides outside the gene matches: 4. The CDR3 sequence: CASSITGGRNEQFF. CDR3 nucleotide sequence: TGTGCCAGTAGTATAACGGGGGGGCGAAATGAGCAGTTCTTC. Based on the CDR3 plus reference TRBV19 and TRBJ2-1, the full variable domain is DGGITQSPKYLFRKEGQNVTLSCEQNLNHDAMYWYRQDPGQGLRLIYYSQIVNDFQKGDIAEGYSVSREKKESFPLTVTSAQKNPTAFYLCASSITGGRNEQFFGPGTRLTVL.

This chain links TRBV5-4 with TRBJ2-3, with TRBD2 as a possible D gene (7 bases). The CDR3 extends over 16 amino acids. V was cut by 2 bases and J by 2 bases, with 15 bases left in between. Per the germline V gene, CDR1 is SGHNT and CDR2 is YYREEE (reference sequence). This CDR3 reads CASSFRVGGPTDTQYF. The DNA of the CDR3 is TGTGCCAGCAGCTTTCGGGTGGGGGGGCCCACAGATACGCAGTATTTT.

In DNA, the CDR3 is TGTGCCAGCAGCCCTCCCGGCGGGACAGCAGGCACAGATACGCAGTATTTT. Encoded protein: CASSPPGGTAGTDTQYF. The chain has TRBV7-9 and TRBJ2-3, with D possibly being TRBD1 (7 bases). The V gene's germline CDR1 is SEHNR and CDR2 FQNEAQ (reference sequence). This CDR3 has 17 residues. The ends were cut back, 5 bases at V and 1 base at J, with 19 bases in the middle. Filled out from reference TRBV7-9 and TRBJ2-3, the complete variable domain reads DTGVSQNPRHKITKRGQNVTFRCDPISEHNRLYWYRQTLGQGPEFLTYFQNEAQLEKSRLLSDRFSAERPKGSFSTLEIQRTEQGDSAMYLCASSPPGGTAGTDTQYFGPGTRLTVL.

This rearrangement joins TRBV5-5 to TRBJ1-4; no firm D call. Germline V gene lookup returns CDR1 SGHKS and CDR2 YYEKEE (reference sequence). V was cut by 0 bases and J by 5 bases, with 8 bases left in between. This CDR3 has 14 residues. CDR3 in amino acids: CASSLGQTNEKLFF. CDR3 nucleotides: TGTGCCAGCAGCTTGGGGCAGACAAATGAAAAACTGTTTTTT.

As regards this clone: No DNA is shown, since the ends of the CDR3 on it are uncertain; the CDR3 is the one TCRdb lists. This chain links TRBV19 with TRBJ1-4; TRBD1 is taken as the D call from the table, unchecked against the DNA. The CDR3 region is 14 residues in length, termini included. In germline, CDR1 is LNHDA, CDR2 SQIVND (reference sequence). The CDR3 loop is CASSILAHNEKLFF.